This TCR beta chain was retrieved from a study of Graves' ophthalmopathy and Graves' hyperthyroidism. Study summary: Before any treatment was given, at initial diagnosis, peripheral blood was collected.

Germline V CDR1 and CDR2: MNHEY, SVGEGT. Trimming pared 3 bases from V and 4 bases from J, leaving 10 bases between. The CDR3 has 15 amino acids. RNA transcripts served as template for amplifying TCR beta CDR3 sequences. Scientists carried out first-round RT-PCR using HTBI primers and then a second-round multiplex PCR. TCRdb redid the calling of the multiplex PCR reads with MiXCR, one entry per CDR3 protein. The sample shows 350,000 to 450,000 distinct CDR3 sequences, around 18% of them seen only once. In its sample, this clonotype was seen many times. Material for sequencing was peripheral blood. This chain connects TRBV6-2 or TRBV6-3 to TRBJ2-6, with D perhaps matching TRBD2 (6 bases). The sequence was collected from a woman aged 18-29 years with Graves' ophthalmopathy. CDR3: CASSYGGTGANVLTF. The CDR3 DNA reads as TGTGCCAGCAGTTATGGGGGGACCGGGGCCAACGTCCTGACTTTC.